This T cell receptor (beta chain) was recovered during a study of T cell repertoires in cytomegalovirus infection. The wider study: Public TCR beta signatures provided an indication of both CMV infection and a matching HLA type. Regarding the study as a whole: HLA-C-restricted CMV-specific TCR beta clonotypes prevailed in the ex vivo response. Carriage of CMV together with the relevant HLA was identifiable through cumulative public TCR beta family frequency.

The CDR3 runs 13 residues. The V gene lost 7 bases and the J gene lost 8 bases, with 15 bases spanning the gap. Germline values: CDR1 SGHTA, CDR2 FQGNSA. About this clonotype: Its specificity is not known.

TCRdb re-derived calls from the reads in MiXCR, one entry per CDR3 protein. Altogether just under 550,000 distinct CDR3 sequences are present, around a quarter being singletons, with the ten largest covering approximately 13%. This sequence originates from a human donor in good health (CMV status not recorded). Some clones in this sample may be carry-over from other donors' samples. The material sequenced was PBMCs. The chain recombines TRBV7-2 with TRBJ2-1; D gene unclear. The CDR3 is CASTEVAWDEQFF. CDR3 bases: TGTGCCAGCACCGAGGTGGCCTGGGATGAGCAGTTCTTC.